What follows describes a single TCR beta chain. Its antigen is still unknown. Unsorted PBMC DNA underwent sequencing on ten immunoSEQ deep assay plates. The repertoire was sequenced with immunoSEQ multiplex PCR; TCRdb's copy has only in-frame clones and lacks some. This table has approximately 500,000 clones, approximately 78% appearing once. These data are taken from a study of shared clonotypes between healthy human individuals. Findings of the study overall: Measured sharing among donors was expected to vary with sequencing depth.

Donors, healthy HIV-negative adults, lacked recent acute infections or vaccinations. The unsorted samples took 90 million or so PBMCs to get genomic DNA. This clonotype was obtained from a middle-aged woman in good health. Some clones in this sample may be carry-over from other donors' samples. Material for sequencing was PBMCs.

The CDR3 reads CASSWGQGMNTEAFF. For the CDR3, the DNA is TGTGCCAGCAGCTGGGGACAGGGGATGAACACTGAAGCTTTCTTT. The chain employs TRBV7-8 and TRBJ1-1, with 10 bases identical to TRBD1. The germline V gene has CDR1 SGHVS and CDR2 FQNEAQ. The V segment lost 4 bases and the J segment 0 bases; nucleotides outside the gene matches: 2. This CDR3 spans 15 amino acids.